The present entry profiles one TCR beta chain with its context. A junction end diverges from the germline sequence, so it may reflect a read error. Germline V CDR1 and CDR2: KGHSH, LQKENI. The CDR3 contains 13 residues. The entry originates in a study of CD8+ T cells in alopecia areata. Treatment here: oral pan-JAK inhibitor, 5-10 mg twice daily. Extracted RNA was reverse transcribed, and the resulting cDNA served as sequencing template. Profiled with immunoSEQ multiplex PCR; TCRdb holds only in-frame clones, not every one. The data hold around 100,000 clones, with 55% to 70% observed a single time. This chain uses TRBV18 with TRBJ2-7, with TRBD1 as a possible D gene (5 bases). The sample in question was CD8+ T cells sorted from blood, obtained at approximately week 56, from a patient treated with tofacitinib. The source of this sequence is a human donor with alopecia areata. CDR3 amino acids: CASSLTVSNEQYF. CDR3 DNA: TGTGCCAGCTCACTGACAGTCTCCAACGAGCAGTACTTC.